This TCR beta chain emerged from a study of T cell repertoires in cytomegalovirus infection. Study in general: Shared public TCR beta signatures pointed to both CMV infection and a matching HLA type.

The germline V gene has CDR1 PRHDT and CDR2 FYEKMQ (reference sequence). Trimming removed 5 bases from V and 5 bases from J, with 9 bases in between. The CDR3 consists of 12 residues. General study findings and limits: People with CMV and the relevant HLA were identified by cumulative public TCR beta family frequency. The ex vivo response was dominated by HLA-C-restricted CMV-specific TCR beta clonotypes.

This clonotype was recorded many times. The antigen is not known. TCRdb independently ran MiXCR on the reads; one entry per CDR3 protein. The repertoire includes around 450,000 distinct CDR3 sequences, approximately 10% of them detected once, and roughly 10% sits in the top ten. This TCR derives from a human donor in good health (CMV status not recorded). Some clones in this sample may be carry-over from other donors' samples. V and J are TRBV13 and TRBJ2-5; the D is unclear. The specimen sequenced was PBMCs. This CDR3 is CASSTLGETQYF. The DNA of the CDR3 is TGTGCCAGCAGCACCTTAGGGGAGACCCAGTACTTC.